Here is one T cell receptor (beta chain) with its context. The clone's antigen remains unknown. No base quality information exists; no much larger clone differs at one position. The sample is drawn from a study of T-cell memory formation after mild COVID-19 (dated by TCRdb to the early 2020s). Regarding the study in general: Most TCR sequence clusters were specific to one of the two donors. In a couple of donors, T-cell clones that expanded and contracted after mild COVID-19 were followed by sequencing TCRalpha and TCRbeta repertoires longitudinally. Two young, previously healthy adult volunteers, one female and one male, were included in the cohort. Broad study findings and their caveats: Clones contracting from day 15 to 85 had balanced CD4/CD8 phenotypes, while a second wave expanding from day 15 to 37 was biased towards CD4+. Some responding clones were detected in pre-infection memory, suggesting pre-existing cross-reactive memory T cells joined the SARS-CoV-2 response. The study included only two mild cases, and larger cohorts that include severe cases with pre-infection samples were judged to be necessary. Contracting CD4+ clones were found mainly in CM and EM memory subsets, while CD8+ clones were enriched in EMRA. The second-wave clones that peaked on day 37 were not confirmed to be SARS-CoV-2 specific.

Deletion took 0 bases off V and 7 bases off J, with a span of 5 bases between the germline ends. CDR1 SGHRS and CDR2 YFSETQ were looked up in the germline V gene. The CDR3 goes from the cysteine to the phenylalanine over 12 residues. The CDR3 DNA has 36 bases and is translated from base 1. Ficoll-Paque density gradient centrifugation was used to isolate PBMCs. Data came from an Illumina NovaSeq 6000. Using 5'RACE with constant-segment primers, TCRalpha and TCRbeta cDNA libraries were constructed, with sample barcodes and unique molecular identifiers added in the process. Trizol reagent was used to extract RNA from every sample. Libraries were amplified in two PCR steps, with a second sample barcode and Illumina TruSeq adapters added in the second step. The libraries were sequenced on an Illumina NovaSeq using 2 x 150 bp paired-end reads. As for the original processing: Demultiplexing of reads and collapsing into UMI-guided consensus sequences were performed with migec v1.2.7. Using mixcr v2.1.11, UMI consensuses were aligned to TRA and TRB V and J templates and then assembled into clonotypes. Expanded or contracted clonotypes were those called significant by both edgeR and NoisET, with noise models trained on biological replicates. For edgeR calls, the thresholds were a false discovery rate-adjusted p below 0.01 and a log2 fold-change of 1. As an exploratory analysis of dynamics, max-normalized trajectories of the 1000 most abundant clonotypes were examined with PCA combined with hierarchical clustering. Separately sequenced CD4+ and CD8+ repertoires were used to assign the CD4 or CD8 phenotype of responding clones. TCRdb reprocessing: public reads trimmed at Q25 with fastp, clones called with MiXCR, in-frame beta chains kept. CDR3 protein sequences are deduplicated, and each keeps its most common genes and DNA. The V and J calls and clone size are TCRdb's, not the authors'. This sample holds some 260,000 distinct CDR3 sequences; less than 20% were observed only once. The ten largest clones take up about 3.5% of the sample.

What was sequenced was PBMCs or a T cell subset sorted from them (not recorded which). The sequence came from a man younger than 35 who had mild COVID-19 (a few samples of this study predate the infection). The sample titles of this study are shuffled in the database, so cell type and time point are left out; the donor was told from shared clones. Recombination linked TRBV5-1 to TRBJ2-1, with no D gene named confidently. This receptor has the CDR3 CASSLDENEQFF. The sequenced DNA: TGCGCCAGCAGCTTGGATGAGAATGAGCAGTTCTTC.